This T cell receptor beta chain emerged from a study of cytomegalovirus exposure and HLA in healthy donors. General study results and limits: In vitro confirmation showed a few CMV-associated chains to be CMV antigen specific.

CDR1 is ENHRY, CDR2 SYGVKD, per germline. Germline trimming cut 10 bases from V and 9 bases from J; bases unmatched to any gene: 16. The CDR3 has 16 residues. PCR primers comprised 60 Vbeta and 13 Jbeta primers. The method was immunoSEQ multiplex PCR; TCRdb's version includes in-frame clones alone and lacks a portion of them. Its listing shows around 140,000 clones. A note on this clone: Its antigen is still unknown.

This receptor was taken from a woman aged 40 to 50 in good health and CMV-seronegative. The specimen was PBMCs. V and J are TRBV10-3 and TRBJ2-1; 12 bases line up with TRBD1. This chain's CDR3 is CATCPHRDRGLGEQFF. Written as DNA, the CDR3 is TGTGCCACTTGCCCCCACCGGGACAGGGGGCTTGGTGAGCAGTTCTTC.